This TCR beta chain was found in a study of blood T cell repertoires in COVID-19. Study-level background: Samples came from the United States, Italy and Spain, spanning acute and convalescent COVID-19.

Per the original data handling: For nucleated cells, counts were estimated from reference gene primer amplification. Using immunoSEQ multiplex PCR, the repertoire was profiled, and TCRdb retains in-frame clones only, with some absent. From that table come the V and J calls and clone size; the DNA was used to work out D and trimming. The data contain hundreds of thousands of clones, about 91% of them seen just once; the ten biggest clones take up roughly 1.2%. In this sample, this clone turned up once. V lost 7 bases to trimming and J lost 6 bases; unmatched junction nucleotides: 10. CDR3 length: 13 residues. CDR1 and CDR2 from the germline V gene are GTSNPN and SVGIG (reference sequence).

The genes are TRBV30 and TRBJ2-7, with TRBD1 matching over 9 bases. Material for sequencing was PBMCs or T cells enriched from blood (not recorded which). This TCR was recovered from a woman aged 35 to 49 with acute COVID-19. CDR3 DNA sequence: TGTGCCTTTTGCCCGGGACAGGGCGCCGAGCAGTACTTC. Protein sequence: CAFCPGQGAEQYF.